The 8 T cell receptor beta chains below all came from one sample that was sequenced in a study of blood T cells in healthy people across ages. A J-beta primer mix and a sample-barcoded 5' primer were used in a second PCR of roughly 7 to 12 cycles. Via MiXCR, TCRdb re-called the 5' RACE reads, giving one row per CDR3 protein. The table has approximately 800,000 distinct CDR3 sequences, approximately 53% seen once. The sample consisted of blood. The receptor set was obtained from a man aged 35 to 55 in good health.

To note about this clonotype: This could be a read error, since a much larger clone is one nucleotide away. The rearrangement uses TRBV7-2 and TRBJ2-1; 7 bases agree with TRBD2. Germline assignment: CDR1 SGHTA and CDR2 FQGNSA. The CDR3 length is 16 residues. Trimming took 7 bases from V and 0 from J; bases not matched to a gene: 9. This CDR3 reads CASNPRQRGSYNEQFF. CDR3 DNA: TGTGCCAGCAACCCCCGACAGCGGGGCTCCTACAATGAGCAGTTCTTC.

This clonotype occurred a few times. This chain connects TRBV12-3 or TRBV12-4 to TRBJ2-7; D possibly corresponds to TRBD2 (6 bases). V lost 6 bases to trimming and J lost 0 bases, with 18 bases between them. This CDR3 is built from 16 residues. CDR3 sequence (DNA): TGTGCCAGCAGAAATGAGGGCGGAGGGAGCTCCTACGAGCAGTACTTC. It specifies CASRNEGGGSSYEQYF.

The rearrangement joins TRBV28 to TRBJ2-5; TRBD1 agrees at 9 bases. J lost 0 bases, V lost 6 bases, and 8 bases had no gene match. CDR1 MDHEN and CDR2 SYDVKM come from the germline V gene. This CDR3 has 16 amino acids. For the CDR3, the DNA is TGTGCCAGCAGCCTTGGGACAGGGCAGTACCAAGAGACCCAGTACTTC. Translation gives CASSLGTGQYQETQYF.

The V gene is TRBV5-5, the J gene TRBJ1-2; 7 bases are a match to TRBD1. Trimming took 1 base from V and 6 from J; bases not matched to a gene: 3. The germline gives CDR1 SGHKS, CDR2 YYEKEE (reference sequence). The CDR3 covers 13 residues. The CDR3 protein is CASSLNTGDGYTF. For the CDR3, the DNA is TGTGCCAGCAGCTTGAATACAGGGGATGGCTACACCTTC.

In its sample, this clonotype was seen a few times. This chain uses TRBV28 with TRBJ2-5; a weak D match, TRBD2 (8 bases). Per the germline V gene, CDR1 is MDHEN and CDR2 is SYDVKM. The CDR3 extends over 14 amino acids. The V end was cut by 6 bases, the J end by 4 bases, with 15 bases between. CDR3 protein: CASSGTRGRETQYF. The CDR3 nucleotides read TGTGCCAGCAGCGGGACTAGGGGGCGAGAGACCCAGTACTTC. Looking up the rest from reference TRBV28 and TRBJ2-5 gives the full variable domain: DVKVTQSSRYLVKRTGEKVFLECVQDMDHENMFWYRQDPGLGLRLIYFSYDVKMKEKGDIPEGYSVSREKKERFSLILESASTNQTSMYLCASSGTRGRETQYFGPGTRLLVL.

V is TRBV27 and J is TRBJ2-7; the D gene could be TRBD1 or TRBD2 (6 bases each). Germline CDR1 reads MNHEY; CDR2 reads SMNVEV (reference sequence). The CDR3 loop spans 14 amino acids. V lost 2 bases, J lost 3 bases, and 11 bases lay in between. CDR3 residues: CASSLIRGDYEQYF. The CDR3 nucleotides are TGTGCCAGCAGTTTAATAAGGGGGGACTACGAGCAGTACTTC.

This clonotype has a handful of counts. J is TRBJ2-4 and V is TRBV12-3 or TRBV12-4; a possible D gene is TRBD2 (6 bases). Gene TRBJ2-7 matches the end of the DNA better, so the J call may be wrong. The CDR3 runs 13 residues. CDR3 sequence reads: CASREGQSYEQYF. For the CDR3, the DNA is TGTGCCAGCAGGGAGGGGCAGTCTTACGAGCAGTACTTC.

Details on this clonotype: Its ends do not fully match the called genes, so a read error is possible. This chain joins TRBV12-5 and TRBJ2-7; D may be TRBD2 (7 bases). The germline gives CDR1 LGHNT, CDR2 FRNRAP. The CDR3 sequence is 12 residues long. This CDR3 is CASGRGGETQYF. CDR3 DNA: TGTGCTAGTGGCCGAGGGGGGGAGACCCAGTACTTT.